This record concerns one T cell receptor (beta chain) sequence. The record originates from a study of blood T cell repertoires in COVID-19. Germline CDR1 MDHEN, CDR2 SYDVKM. CDR3 length: 16 residues. J gave up 6 bases and V 1 base, and 12 bases lay outside the gene matches. Original analysis: How many nucleated cells were present was estimated from reference gene primer amplification. Repertoires were generated with immunoSEQ multiplex PCR, while TCRdb's copy carries only in-frame clones and drops some. The V and J calls and clone size are taken from that table; D and trimming were inferred from the DNA. Found here are over 85,000 clones, roughly 87% of them singletons; the top ten hold more than 4%.

This receptor was identified in a human donor in a cohort sampled during active COVID-19. The specimen was peripheral blood. This chain joins TRBV28 and TRBJ2-7, with TRBD1 matching over 7 bases. Here the CDR3 reads CASSLSGPRGTAEQYF. The CDR3 DNA is TGTGCCAGCAGTTTATCTGGCCCCAGGGGGACCGCCGAGCAGTACTTC.